This T cell receptor beta chain was sequenced for a study of T-cell reconstitution after alpha-beta-depleted transplantation in children. The V and J ends lost 0 bases and 2 bases respectively, with 1 base between them. CDR3 length equals 12 residues. In germline, CDR1 is LNHNV, CDR2 YYDKDF (reference sequence). Unique molecular identifiers were used to barcode this TCRbeta library. TCRdb ran MiXCR on the PCR reads and lists one entry per CDR3 protein. The repertoire holds nearly 400,000 distinct CDR3 sequences, with around 21% as singletons. This TCR came from a human donor who donated a stem cell graft to a child with acute myeloid leukemia. The sample in question was PBMCs from the stem cell graft donor, obtained from the stem cell graft. The V call is TRBV15, the J call TRBJ2-5; D is ambiguous. The CDR3 DNA reads as TGTGCCACCAGCAGAGAGCAAGAGACCCAGTACTTC. Translated: CATSREQETQYF. Complete variable domain (other parts from reference TRBV15 and TRBJ2-5): DAMVIQNPRYQVTQFGKPVTLSCSQTLNHNVMYWYQQKSSQAPKLLFHYYDKDFNNEADTPDNFQSRRPNTSFCFLDIRSPGLGDTAMYLCATSREQETQYFGPGTRLLVL.